This TCR beta chain originates from a study of beta chain features in type 1 diabetes. Findings and limits, study-wide: Insertion counts at VDJ junctions were lower in type 1 diabetes patients, who also showed more deletions there.

Since all of the isolated RNA was reverse transcribed, expressed TCRB transcripts were what got sequenced. TCRdb's table, derived via immunoSEQ multiplex PCR, lists solely in-frame clones and lacks some. The data contain around 400,000 clones, roughly 15% of them seen just once; the ten biggest clones take up 0.019%. In this sample, this clone turned up a few times. The antigen is not known. This TCR was recovered from a woman aged 18 to 35 in good health. Sequencing used naive CD4+ T cells from blood.

This CDR3 reads CAISDRLNTEAFF. The CDR3 DNA reads as TGTGCCATCAGTGACAGATTGAACACTGAAGCTTTCTTT. The chain is built from TRBV10-3 and TRBJ1-1; the D is unclear. CDR1 is ENHRY, CDR2 SYGVKD, per germline. The CDR3 extends over 13 amino acids. Trimming took off 3 bases at V and 0 bases at J, with 5 bases between the two ends.